Below are 27 T cell receptor beta chains sequenced from a single sample in a study of blood T cell repertoires in COVID-19. The data were produced by immunoSEQ multiplex PCR, yet TCRdb's version contains in-frame clones alone and is incomplete. The data show over 150,000 clones, 70% to 90% seen once. Material: peripheral blood. The receptors were sampled from a man in his fifties or sixties with active or convalescent COVID-19.

This clone was detected once. V usage is TRBV30 and J usage is TRBJ1-2, with 9 bases matching TRBD1. Trimming took 3 bases from V and 5 from J; bases not matched to a gene: 10. Germline assignment: CDR1 GTSNPN and CDR2 SVGIG (reference sequence). This CDR3 has 15 amino acids. CDR3 bases: TGTGCCTGGAGCCTAGACAGGGGGGTTGCGTATGGCTACACCTTC. Translated: CAWSLDRGVAYGYTF.

The chain is built from TRBV16 and TRBJ1-5; D possibly corresponds to TRBD1 (6 bases). Germline CDR1 and CDR2: KGHSY and FQNENV. Trimming removed 0 bases at V and 6 bases at J, with 15 bases between. The CDR3 is made up of 16 amino acids. CDR3 nucleotide sequence: TGTGCCAGCAGCCAATCACGGGGGGCGGAGGGTCAGCCCCAGCATTTT. It yields the protein CASSQSRGAEGQPQHF. Full variable domain (rest looked up from reference TRBV16 and TRBJ1-5): GEEVAQTPKHLVRGEGQKAKLYCAPIKGHSYVFWYQQVLKNEFKFLISFQNENVFDETGMPKERFSAKCLPNSPCSLEIQATKLEDSAVYFCASSQSRGAEGQPQHFGDGTRLSIL.

This clone was counted a few times. The chain has TRBV2 and TRBJ1-3; D unresolved. V was trimmed by 8 bases and J by 2 bases, leaving 10 bases between them. This CDR3 has 13 amino acids. Germline V gene sequence: CDR1 SNHLY, CDR2 FYNNEI. The CDR3 coding sequence is TGTGCCAGCGGCGGAGAAACTGGAAACACCATATATTTT. Its translation: CASGGETGNTIYF.

This chain connects TRBV5-8 to TRBJ2-1; TRBD1 might be the D (6 bases). Germline V gives CDR1 SGHTS, CDR2 YDEGEE. This CDR3 region has 13 residues. Trimming took off 4 bases at V and 4 bases at J, with 9 bases between the two ends. As DNA, the CDR3 is TGTGCCAGCAGCGGACAGAAATACAATGAGCAGTTCTTC. Encoded protein: CASSGQKYNEQFF.

V and J are TRBV9 and TRBJ2-3; 7 bases match TRBD2. CDR1 and CDR2 from the germline V gene are SGDLS and YYNGEE. With V trimmed by 0 bases and J by 5 bases, 3 bases remained unmatched. The CDR3 has 14 amino acids. CDR3 DNA sequence: TGTGCCAGCAGCGTAGTGGGGGGGATAGATACGCAGTATTTT. This encodes CASSVVGGIDTQYF.

The chain carries TRBV5-4 and TRBJ1-3; D might be TRBD1 (6 bases). CDR3 size: 14 residues. Trimming took 4 bases from V and 4 from J, leaving 12 bases between them. In germline, CDR1 is SGHNT, CDR2 YYREEE (reference sequence). The CDR3 protein is CASSPGHLGNTIYF. The DNA for the CDR3 is TGTGCCAGCAGCCCGGGACATTTAGGAAACACCATATATTTT.

This clone has a single count. The gene calls are TRBV5-4 and TRBJ1-1, with a weak D call TRBD1 (5 bases). The ends were cut back, 0 bases at V and 8 bases at J, with 14 bases in the middle. The CDR3 has 14 amino acids. Germline loops: CDR1 SGHNT, CDR2 YYREEE (reference sequence). CDR3 loop: CASSLGQGQGEAFF. The CDR3 DNA follows: TGTGCCAGCAGCTTGGGGCAGGGCCAAGGAGAAGCTTTCTTT.

In this sample, this clone turned up a few times. V gene TRBV5-4 combines with J gene TRBJ1-2; D perhaps matches TRBD1 (6 bases). Germline V gene lookup returns CDR1 SGHNT and CDR2 YYREEE (reference sequence). CDR3 length equals 16 residues. Trimming removed 4 bases at V and 4 bases at J, with 20 bases between. The CDR3 is CASSKMWVEGVYGYTF. The CDR3 bases are TGTGCCAGCAGCAAAATGTGGGTAGAGGGGGTCTATGGCTACACCTTC.

This clone showed up just once. This chain connects TRBV7-2 to TRBJ2-7; TRBD2 is a possible D gene (6 bases). In germline, CDR1 is SGHTA, CDR2 FQGNSA. CDR3 length equals 14 residues. V lost 3 bases and J lost 2, with 11 bases in between. CDR3 nucleotide sequence: TGTGCCAGCAGCTTGTGGGACTGGGCCTACGAGCAGTACTTC. Protein sequence: CASSLWDWAYEQYF.

This sequence joins TRBV5-4 and TRBJ1-2, with 7 bases that match TRBD1. Trimming removed 4 bases from V and 4 bases from J; junction bases left unmatched: 16. This CDR3 has 17 residues. Germline V gene data show CDR1 as SGHNT and CDR2 as YYREEE (reference sequence). For the CDR3, the DNA is TGTGCCAGCAGCGGCTCCGGGACAGCGACGACGCTCTATGGCTACACCTTC. It encodes CASSGSGTATTLYGYTF.

CDR3 nucleotide sequence: TGTGCCAGCAGCCCTAGACCACAAGAGACCCAGTACTTC. Its protein is CASSPRPQETQYF. The chain is built from TRBV5-6 and TRBJ2-5; D gene uncertain. Germline-derived CDR1 and CDR2 are SGHDT and YYEEEE. V was cut by 4 bases and J by 2 bases, with 9 bases left in between. This CDR3 spans 13 amino acids.

The genes are TRBV18 and TRBJ1-3; D might be TRBD1 (5 bases). Germline values: CDR1 KGHSH, CDR2 LQKENI. This CDR3 is built from 15 residues. Deletions cut 0 bases from V and 5 bases from J, with 11 bases between. The CDR3 bases are TGTGCCAGCTCACCACCGGTCGGGGGGAGAAACACCATATATTTT. Protein product: CASSPPVGGRNTIYF.

The rearrangement joins TRBV7-9 to TRBJ1-1; 8 bases line up with TRBD1. The CDR3 sequence is 12 residues long. Germline V gives CDR1 SEHNR, CDR2 FQNEAQ (reference sequence). Trimming at V came to 5 bases and at J to 9 bases, leaving 5 bases not matched to a gene. CDR3 sequence: CASSRDRHQAFF. In nucleotides, the CDR3 is TGTGCCAGCAGCCGGGACAGGCACCAAGCTTTCTTT. The complete variable domain, with remaining parts taken from reference TRBV7-9 and TRBJ1-1, reads DTGVSQNPRHKITKRGQNVTFRCDPISEHNRLYWYRQTLGQGPEFLTYFQNEAQLEKSRLLSDRFSAERPKGSFSTLEIQRTEQGDSAMYLCASSRDRHQAFFGQGTRLTVV.

The chain carries TRBV6-4 and TRBJ1-1, with TRBD1 matching over 7 bases. The CDR3 covers 13 residues. Germline V gene sequence: CDR1 MRHNA, CDR2 SNTAGT. The trim removed 6 bases at V and 4 bases at J, leaving 5 bases unmatched. The CDR3 sequence is CASRDPGGTEAFF. CDR3 in DNA: TGTGCCAGCAGGGACCCAGGGGGCACTGAAGCTTTCTTT.

The gene calls are TRBV24-1 and TRBJ1-5; D perhaps matches TRBD1 (5 bases). The CDR3 is 13 residues long. Germline CDR1 and CDR2: KGHDR and SFDVKD. V was trimmed by 6 bases and J by 5 bases, leaving 10 bases between them. The CDR3 DNA reads as TGTGCCACCAGTAGCAGGGTTGATCAGCCCCAGCATTTT. It encodes CATSSRVDQPQHF.

The chain has TRBV30 and TRBJ2-1; TRBD1 agrees at 10 bases. Germline values: CDR1 GTSNPN, CDR2 SVGIG (reference sequence). The length of the CDR3 is 15 residues. V shed 3 bases, J shed 3 bases, and the junction held 5 bases outside the gene matches. As DNA, the CDR3 is TGTGCCTGGAGCGACAGGGGGCGTTTCTACAATGAGCAGTTCTTC. It codes for CAWSDRGRFYNEQFF.

V gene TRBV10-3 combines with J gene TRBJ1-2, with a tentative D call TRBD1 (6 bases). CDR1 is ENHRY, CDR2 SYGVKD, per germline. This CDR3 has 14 residues. V shed 10 bases and J shed 8 bases, with 23 bases lying between them. The CDR3 DNA is TGTGCCAGCGCTGTTGGGCCGGGGGGGCTCGGCTACACCTTC. Its translation is CASAVGPGGLGYTF.

DNA of the CDR3: TGTGCCAGCACCCTGGGGGGGAGGACTGAAGCTTTCTTT. It specifies CASTLGGRTEAFF. V usage is TRBV28 and J usage is TRBJ1-1; weak D call: TRBD1 (5 bases). The germline gives CDR1 MDHEN, CDR2 SYDVKM. The germline V and J ends were trimmed by 7 bases and 5 bases, with 14 bases remaining between them. This CDR3 comprises 13 residues. Filled out from reference TRBV28 and TRBJ1-1, the complete variable domain reads DVKVTQSSRYLVKRTGEKVFLECVQDMDHENMFWYRQDPGLGLRLIYFSYDVKMKEKGDIPEGYSVSREKKERFSLILESASTNQTSMYLCASTLGGRTEAFFGQGTRLTVV.

The gene calls are TRBV2 and TRBJ1-1; D may be TRBD1 (6 bases). This CDR3 comprises 14 residues. Trimming shortened V by 6 bases and J by 3 bases, and 14 bases separated the two germline ends. Germline V lookup: CDR1 SNHLY, CDR2 FYNNEI. The CDR3 protein is CASSLGASDTEAFF. In DNA form, the CDR3 reads TGTGCCAGCAGCCTGGGGGCGTCGGACACTGAAGCTTTCTTT. Full variable domain (rest looked up from reference TRBV2 and TRBJ1-1): EPEVTQTPSHQVTQMGQEVILRCVPISNHLYFYWYRQILGQKVEFLVSFYNNEISEKSEIFDDQFSVERPDGSNFTLKIRSTKLEDSAMYFCASSLGASDTEAFFGQGTRLTVV.

The V gene is TRBV6-5, the J gene TRBJ1-6; D gene ambiguous. Germline V gives CDR1 MNHEY, CDR2 SVGAGI. The CDR3 contains 13 residues. The V end was cut by 4 bases, the J end by 9 bases, with 10 bases between. Written as DNA, the CDR3 is TGTGCCAGCAGTTCCCTGAGGGTTTCACCCCTCCACTTT. As protein: CASSSLRVSPLHF.

The chain is built from TRBV7-2 and TRBJ1-6; 9 nucleotides line up with TRBD1. This CDR3 is 16 amino acids long. Trimming removed 2 bases from V and 7 bases from J; junction bases left unmatched: 6. Germline CDR1 SGHTA, CDR2 FQGNSA. The CDR3 DNA follows: TGTGCCAGCAGCTTACCGGACAGGGGATTGAATTCACCCCTCCACTTT. Translated: CASSLPDRGLNSPLHF. Complete variable domain (other parts from reference TRBV7-2 and TRBJ1-6): GAGVSQSPSNKVTEKGKDVELRCDPISGHTALYWYRQSLGQGLEFLIYFQGNSAPDKSGLPSDRFSAERTGGSVSTLTIQRTQQEDSAVYLCASSLPDRGLNSPLHFGNGTRLTVT.

The V gene is TRBV6-6, the J gene TRBJ1-2, with D possibly being TRBD1 (6 bases). V was trimmed by 2 bases and J by 5 bases, leaving 12 bases between them. The germline V gene encodes CDR1 MNHNY and CDR2 SVGAGI (reference sequence). The CDR3 is 14 residues long. The CDR3 loop reads CASSYIAGEYGYTF. As DNA, the CDR3 is TGTGCCAGCAGTTACATCGCAGGGGAGTATGGCTACACCTTC.

The rearrangement uses TRBV29-1 and TRBJ2-1; TRBD2 matches 7 bases. The V segment lost 2 bases and the J segment 0 bases; nucleotides outside the gene matches: 10. The CDR3 runs 17 residues. Germline CDR1 and CDR2: SQVTM and ANQGSEA. The CDR3 nucleotides are TGCAGCGTTGAAAGGCGGGGCGGGGGACCCTCCTACAATGAGCAGTTCTTC. As protein: CSVERRGGGPSYNEQFF.

The sample holds many counts of this clone. The chain uses TRBV28 and TRBJ1-1; 7 bases line up with TRBD1. The CDR3 length is 16 residues. Germline CDR1 MDHEN, CDR2 SYDVKM. J was trimmed by 0 bases and V by 9 bases; bases with no gene match: 13. The CDR3 spells CASRTFDRVMNTEAFF. CDR3 coding DNA: TGTGCCAGTCGGACTTTCGACAGGGTAATGAACACTGAAGCTTTCTTT.

The rearrangement links TRBV6-2 or TRBV6-3 to TRBJ2-5, with TRBD1 as a possible D gene (6 bases). Trimming left V 2 bases short and J 5 bases short, with 9 bases between. The CDR3 spans 13 residues. CDR1 and CDR2 (germline): MNHEY, SVGEGT. The CDR3 region has the DNA TGTGCCAGCAGTTACGGGACATTGGAGACCCAGTACTTC. The encoded protein is CASSYGTLETQYF.

The chain uses TRBV7-3 and TRBJ2-1, with a tentative D call TRBD2 (7 bases). Germline CDR1 SGHTA, CDR2 FQGTGA. V lost 4 bases and J 0 bases, leaving 10 bases between the germline ends. This CDR3 has 15 residues. The CDR3, as DNA: TGTGCCAGCAGCTCCGGGGGGCCCTCCTACAATGAGCAGTTCTTC. This sequence encodes CASSSGGPSYNEQFF. Supplemented by reference TRBV7-3 and TRBJ2-1, the full variable domain reads GAGVSQTPSNKVTEKGKYVELRCDPISGHTALYWYRQSLGQGPEFLIYFQGTGAADDSGLPNDRFFAVRPEGSVSTLKIQRTERGDSAVYLCASSSGGPSYNEQFFGPGTRLTVL.

This rearrangement joins TRBV6-2 or TRBV6-3 to TRBJ1-2; perhaps TRBD1 as D (6 bases). From germline, CDR1 is MNHEY and CDR2 SVGEGT. The V end lost 5 bases, the J end lost 8 bases, and 15 bases lay between the germline ends. This CDR3 region has 13 residues. The CDR3 here is CASSPDRYMGYTF. DNA for the CDR3: TGTGCCAGCAGTCCCGACAGGTATATGGGCTACACCTTC.